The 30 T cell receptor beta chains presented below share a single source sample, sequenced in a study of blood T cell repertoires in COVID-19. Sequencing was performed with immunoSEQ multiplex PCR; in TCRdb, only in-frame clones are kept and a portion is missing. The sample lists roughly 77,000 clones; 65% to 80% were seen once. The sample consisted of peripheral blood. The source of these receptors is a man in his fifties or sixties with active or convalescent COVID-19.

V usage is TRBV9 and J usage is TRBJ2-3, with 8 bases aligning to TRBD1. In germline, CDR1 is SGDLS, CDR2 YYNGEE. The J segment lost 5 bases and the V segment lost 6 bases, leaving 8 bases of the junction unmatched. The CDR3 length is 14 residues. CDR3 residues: CASNRGARVDTQYF. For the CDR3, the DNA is TGTGCCAGCAACAGGGGGGCTAGGGTAGATACGCAGTATTTT.

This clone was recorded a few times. The CDR3 region is CASSVTGEGYEQYF. CDR3 DNA: TGTGCCAGCAGCGTGACAGGGGAAGGGTACGAGCAGTACTTC. V and J are TRBV27 and TRBJ2-7; TRBD1 matches 8 bases. CDR1 is MNHEY, CDR2 SMNVEV, per germline (reference sequence). The CDR3 has 14 amino acids. V shed 6 bases, J shed 4 bases, and the junction held 8 bases outside the gene matches.

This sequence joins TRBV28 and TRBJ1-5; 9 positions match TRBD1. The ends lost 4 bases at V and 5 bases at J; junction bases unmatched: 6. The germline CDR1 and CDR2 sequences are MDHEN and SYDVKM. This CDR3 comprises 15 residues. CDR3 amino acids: CASSWDREEDQPQHF. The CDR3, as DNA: TGTGCCAGCAGTTGGGACAGGGAGGAGGATCAGCCCCAGCATTTT.

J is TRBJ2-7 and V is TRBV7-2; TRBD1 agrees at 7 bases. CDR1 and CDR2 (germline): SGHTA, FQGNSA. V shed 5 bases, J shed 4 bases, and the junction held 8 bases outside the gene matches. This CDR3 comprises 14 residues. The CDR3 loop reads CASSSKTGKYEQYF. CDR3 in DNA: TGTGCCAGCAGCAGCAAGACAGGGAAGTACGAGCAGTACTTC. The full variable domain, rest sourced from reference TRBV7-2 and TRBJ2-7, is GAGVSQSPSNKVTEKGKDVELRCDPISGHTALYWYRQSLGQGLEFLIYFQGNSAPDKSGLPSDRFSAERTGGSVSTLTIQRTQQEDSAVYLCASSSKTGKYEQYFGPGTRLTVT.

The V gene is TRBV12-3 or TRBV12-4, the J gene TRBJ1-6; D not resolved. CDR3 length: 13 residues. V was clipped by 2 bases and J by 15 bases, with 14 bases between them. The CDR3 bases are TGTGCCAGCAGTTTACGGGAAGTTGGTCTCCTCCACTTT. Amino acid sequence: CASSLREVGLLHF.

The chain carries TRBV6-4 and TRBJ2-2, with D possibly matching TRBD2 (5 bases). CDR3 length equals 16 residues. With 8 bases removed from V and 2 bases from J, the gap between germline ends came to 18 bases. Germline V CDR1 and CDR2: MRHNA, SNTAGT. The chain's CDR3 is CASSATGNLNTGELFF. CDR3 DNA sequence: TGTGCCAGCTCCGCAACCGGGAACTTAAACACCGGGGAGCTGTTTTTT.

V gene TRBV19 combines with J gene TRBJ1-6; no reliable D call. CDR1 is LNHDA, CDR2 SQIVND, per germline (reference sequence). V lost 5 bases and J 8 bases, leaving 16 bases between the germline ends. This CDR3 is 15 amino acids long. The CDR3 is CASSPNPRFDSPLHF. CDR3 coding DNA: TGTGCCAGTAGTCCCAATCCTAGGTTCGATTCACCCCTCCACTTT.

CDR3 DNA: TGTGCCACCAAAGAAAGCGGGGGGGACTCCTACGAGCAGTACTTC. It translates to CATKESGGDSYEQYF. The chain carries TRBV15 and TRBJ2-7; 10 bases match TRBD2. CDR3 size: 15 residues. CDR1 and CDR2 (germline): LNHNV, YYDKDF (reference sequence). V trimming: 7 bases; J trimming: 0 bases; junction bases outside the gene matches: 6. The full variable domain, completed using reference TRBV15 and TRBJ2-7, is DAMVIQNPRYQVTQFGKPVTLSCSQTLNHNVMYWYQQKSSQAPKLLFHYYDKDFNNEADTPDNFQSRRPNTSFCFLDIRSPGLGDTAMYLCATKESGGDSYEQYFGPGTRLTVT.

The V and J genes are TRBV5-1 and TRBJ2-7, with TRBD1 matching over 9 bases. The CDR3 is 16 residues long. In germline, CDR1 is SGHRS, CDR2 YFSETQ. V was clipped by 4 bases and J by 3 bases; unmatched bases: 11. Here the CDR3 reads CASSASATGGGYEQYF. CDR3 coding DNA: TGCGCCAGCAGCGCATCAGCAACAGGGGGCGGCTACGAGCAGTACTTC.

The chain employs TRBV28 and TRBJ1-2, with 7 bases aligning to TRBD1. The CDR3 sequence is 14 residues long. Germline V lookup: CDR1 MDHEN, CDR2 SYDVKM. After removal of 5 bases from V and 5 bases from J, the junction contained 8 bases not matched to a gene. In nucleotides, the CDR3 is TGTGCCAGCAGTCCCGGACAGGTTCTATATGGCTACACCTTC. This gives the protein CASSPGQVLYGYTF.

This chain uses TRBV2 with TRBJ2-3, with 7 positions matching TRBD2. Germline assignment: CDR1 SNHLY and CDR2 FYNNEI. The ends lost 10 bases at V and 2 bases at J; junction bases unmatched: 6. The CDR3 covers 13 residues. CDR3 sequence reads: CATNGGDTDTQYF. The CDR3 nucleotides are TGTGCCACCAATGGGGGGGACACAGATACGCAGTATTTT. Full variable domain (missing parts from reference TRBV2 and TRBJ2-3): EPEVTQTPSHQVTQMGQEVILRCVPISNHLYFYWYRQILGQKVEFLVSFYNNEISEKSEIFDDQFSVERPDGSNFTLKIRSTKLEDSAMYFCATNGGDTDTQYFGPGTRLTVL.

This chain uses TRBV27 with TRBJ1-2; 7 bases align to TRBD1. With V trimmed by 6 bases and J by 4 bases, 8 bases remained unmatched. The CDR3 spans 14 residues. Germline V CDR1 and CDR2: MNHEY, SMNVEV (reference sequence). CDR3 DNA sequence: TGTGCCAGCAGACGACCGGGACAGAGCTATGGCTACACCTTC. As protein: CASRRPGQSYGYTF.

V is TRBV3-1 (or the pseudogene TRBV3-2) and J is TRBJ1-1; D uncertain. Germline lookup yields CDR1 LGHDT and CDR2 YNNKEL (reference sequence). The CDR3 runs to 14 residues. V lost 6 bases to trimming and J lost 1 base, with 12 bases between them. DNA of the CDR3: TGTGCCAGCAGGCGGCGGGAACAGAACACTGAAGCTTTCTTT. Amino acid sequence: CASRRREQNTEAFF.

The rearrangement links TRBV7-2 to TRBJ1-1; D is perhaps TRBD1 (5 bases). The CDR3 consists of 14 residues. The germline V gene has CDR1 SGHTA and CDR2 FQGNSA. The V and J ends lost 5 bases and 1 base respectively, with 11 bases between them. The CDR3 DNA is TGTGCCAGCAGCACAAGCGGGGGGAACACTGAAGCTTTCTTT. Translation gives CASSTSGGNTEAFF.

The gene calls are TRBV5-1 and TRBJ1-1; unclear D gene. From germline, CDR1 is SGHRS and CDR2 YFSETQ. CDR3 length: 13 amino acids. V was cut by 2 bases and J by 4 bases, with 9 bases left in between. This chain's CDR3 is CASSLIRGTEAFF. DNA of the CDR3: TGCGCCAGCAGCTTAATACGGGGCACTGAAGCTTTCTTT.

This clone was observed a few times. The CDR3, as DNA: TGTGCCAGCAGACAGGACAGTGGCTATGGCTACACCTTC. It specifies CASRQDSGYGYTF. V is TRBV27 and J is TRBJ1-2; a possible D gene is TRBD1 (6 bases). Trimming left V 6 bases short and J 4 bases short, with 12 bases between. CDR1 and CDR2 (germline): MNHEY, SMNVEV (reference sequence). This CDR3 contains 13 residues.

Written as DNA, the CDR3 is TGTGCCACCAGTGATTTTGTAGTGAGTGATACGCAGTATTTT. Protein sequence: CATSDFVVSDTQYF. The V and J genes are TRBV24-1 and TRBJ2-3; D call uncertain. The CDR3 spans 14 residues. V shed 1 base and J shed 6 bases, with 10 bases lying between them. The germline V gene has CDR1 KGHDR and CDR2 SFDVKD.

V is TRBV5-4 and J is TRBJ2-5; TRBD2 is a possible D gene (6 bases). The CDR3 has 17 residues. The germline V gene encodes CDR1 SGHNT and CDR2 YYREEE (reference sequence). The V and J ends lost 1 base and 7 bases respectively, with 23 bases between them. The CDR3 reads CASSLNAASGPGGTQYF. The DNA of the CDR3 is TGTGCCAGCAGCTTGAACGCGGCGTCCGGGCCCGGGGGGACCCAGTACTTC.

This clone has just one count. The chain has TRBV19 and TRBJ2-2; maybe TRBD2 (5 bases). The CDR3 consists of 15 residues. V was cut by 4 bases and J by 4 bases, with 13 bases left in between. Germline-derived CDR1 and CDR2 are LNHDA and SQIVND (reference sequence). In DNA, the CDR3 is TGTGCCAGTAGTACCCCACGACTACCCACCGGGGAGCTGTTTTTT. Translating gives CASSTPRLPTGELFF.

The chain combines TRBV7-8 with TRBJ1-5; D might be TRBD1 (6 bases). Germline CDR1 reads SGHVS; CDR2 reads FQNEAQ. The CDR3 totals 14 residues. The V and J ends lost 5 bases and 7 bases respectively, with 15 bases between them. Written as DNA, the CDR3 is TGTGCCAGCAGCCCTAACAGGGTTCCCCAGCCCCAGCATTTT. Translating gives CASSPNRVPQPQHF.

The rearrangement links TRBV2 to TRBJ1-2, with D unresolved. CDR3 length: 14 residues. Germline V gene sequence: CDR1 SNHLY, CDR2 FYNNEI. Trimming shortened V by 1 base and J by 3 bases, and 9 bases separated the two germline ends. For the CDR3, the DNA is TGTGCCAGCAGTGAAGGGCAGGCCGACTATGGCTACACCTTC. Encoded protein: CASSEGQADYGYTF.

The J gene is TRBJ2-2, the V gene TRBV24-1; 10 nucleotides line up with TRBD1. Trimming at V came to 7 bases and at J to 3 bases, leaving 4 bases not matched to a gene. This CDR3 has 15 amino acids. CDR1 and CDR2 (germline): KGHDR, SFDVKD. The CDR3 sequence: CATSDRGLDTGELFF. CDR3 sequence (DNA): TGTGCCACCAGCGACAGGGGGCTCGACACCGGGGAGCTGTTTTTT.

This CDR3 is CASSRQGRGSGELFF. In nucleotides, the CDR3 is TGTGCCAGCAGCCGACAGGGGAGGGGTTCCGGGGAGCTGTTTTTT. This chain connects TRBV4-2 to TRBJ2-2; D might be TRBD1 (8 bases). Germline CDR1 is LGHNA and CDR2 is YNFKEQ. The CDR3 totals 15 residues. The V end was cut by 4 bases, the J end by 6 bases, with 15 bases between.

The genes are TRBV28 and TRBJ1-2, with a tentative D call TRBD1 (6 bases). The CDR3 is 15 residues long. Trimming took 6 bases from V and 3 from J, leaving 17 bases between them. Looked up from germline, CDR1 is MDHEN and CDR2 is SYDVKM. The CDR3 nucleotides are TGTGCCAGCAGCCCCGGGGGGGCGCGGGACTATGGCTACACCTTC. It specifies CASSPGGARDYGYTF.

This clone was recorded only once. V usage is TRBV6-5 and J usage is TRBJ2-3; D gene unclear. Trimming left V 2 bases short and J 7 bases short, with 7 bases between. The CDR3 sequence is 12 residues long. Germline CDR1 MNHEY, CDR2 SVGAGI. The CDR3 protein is CASSYELNTQYF. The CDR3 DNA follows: TGTGCCAGCAGTTACGAGTTAAATACGCAGTATTTT.

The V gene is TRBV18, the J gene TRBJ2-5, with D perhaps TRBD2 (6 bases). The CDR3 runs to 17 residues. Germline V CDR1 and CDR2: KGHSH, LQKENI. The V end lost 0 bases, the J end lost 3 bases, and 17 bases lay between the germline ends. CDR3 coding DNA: TGTGCCAGCTCACCACCGGCGGAGGGCGGGCCCGAAGAGACCCAGTACTTC. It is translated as CASSPPAEGGPEETQYF.

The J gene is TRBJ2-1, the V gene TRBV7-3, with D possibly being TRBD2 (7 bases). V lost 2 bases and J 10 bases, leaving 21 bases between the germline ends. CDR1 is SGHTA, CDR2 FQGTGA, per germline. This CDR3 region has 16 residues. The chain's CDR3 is CASSLGARGAGTEQFF. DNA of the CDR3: TGTGCCAGCAGCTTAGGTGCCCGGGGGGCAGGCACGGAGCAGTTCTTC.

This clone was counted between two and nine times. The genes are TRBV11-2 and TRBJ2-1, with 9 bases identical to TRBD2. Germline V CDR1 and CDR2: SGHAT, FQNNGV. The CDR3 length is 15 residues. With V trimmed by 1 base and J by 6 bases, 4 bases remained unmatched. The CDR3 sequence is CASSLGRRGGNEQFF. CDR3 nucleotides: TGTGCCAGCAGCTTAGGGAGGCGGGGGGGCAATGAGCAGTTCTTC.

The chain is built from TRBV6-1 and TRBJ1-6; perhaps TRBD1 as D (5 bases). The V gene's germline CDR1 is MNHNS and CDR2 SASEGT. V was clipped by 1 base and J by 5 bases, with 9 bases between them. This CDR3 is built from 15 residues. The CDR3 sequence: CASSEGGGDNSPLHF. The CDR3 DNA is TGTGCCAGCAGTGAAGGTGGAGGGGATAATTCACCCCTCCACTTT.

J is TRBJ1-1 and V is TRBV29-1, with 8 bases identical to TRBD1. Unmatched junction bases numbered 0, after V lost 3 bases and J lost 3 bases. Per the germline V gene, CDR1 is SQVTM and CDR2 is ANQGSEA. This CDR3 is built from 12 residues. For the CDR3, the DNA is TGCAGCGTTGACAGGGGGCACACTGAAGCTTTCTTT. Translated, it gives CSVDRGHTEAFF.